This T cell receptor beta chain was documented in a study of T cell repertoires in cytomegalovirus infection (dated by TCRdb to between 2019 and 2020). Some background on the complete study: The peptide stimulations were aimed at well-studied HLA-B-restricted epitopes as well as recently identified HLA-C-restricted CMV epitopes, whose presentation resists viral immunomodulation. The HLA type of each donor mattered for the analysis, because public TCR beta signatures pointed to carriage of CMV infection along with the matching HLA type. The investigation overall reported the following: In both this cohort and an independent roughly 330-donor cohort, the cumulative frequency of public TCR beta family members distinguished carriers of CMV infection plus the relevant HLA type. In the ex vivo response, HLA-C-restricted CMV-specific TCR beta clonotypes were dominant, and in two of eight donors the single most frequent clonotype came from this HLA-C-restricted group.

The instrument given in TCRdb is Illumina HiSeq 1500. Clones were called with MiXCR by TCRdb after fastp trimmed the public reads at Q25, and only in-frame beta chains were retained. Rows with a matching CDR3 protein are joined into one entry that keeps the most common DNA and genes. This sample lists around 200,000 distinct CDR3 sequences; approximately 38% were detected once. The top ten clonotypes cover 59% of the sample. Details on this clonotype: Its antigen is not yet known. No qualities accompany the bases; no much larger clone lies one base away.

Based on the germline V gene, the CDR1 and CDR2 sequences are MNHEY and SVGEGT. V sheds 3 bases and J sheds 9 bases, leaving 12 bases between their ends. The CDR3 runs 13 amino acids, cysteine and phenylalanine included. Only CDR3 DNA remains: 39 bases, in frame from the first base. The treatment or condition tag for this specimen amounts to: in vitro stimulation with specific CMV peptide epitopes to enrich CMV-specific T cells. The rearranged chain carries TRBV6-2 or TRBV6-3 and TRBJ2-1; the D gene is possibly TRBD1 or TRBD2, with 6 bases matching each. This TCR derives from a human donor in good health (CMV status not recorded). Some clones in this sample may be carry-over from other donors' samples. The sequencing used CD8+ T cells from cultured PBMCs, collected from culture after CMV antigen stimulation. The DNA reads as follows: TGTGCCAGCAGTTATTTAGGGGGAGGTGAGCAGTTCTTC. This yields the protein CASSYLGGGEQFF.